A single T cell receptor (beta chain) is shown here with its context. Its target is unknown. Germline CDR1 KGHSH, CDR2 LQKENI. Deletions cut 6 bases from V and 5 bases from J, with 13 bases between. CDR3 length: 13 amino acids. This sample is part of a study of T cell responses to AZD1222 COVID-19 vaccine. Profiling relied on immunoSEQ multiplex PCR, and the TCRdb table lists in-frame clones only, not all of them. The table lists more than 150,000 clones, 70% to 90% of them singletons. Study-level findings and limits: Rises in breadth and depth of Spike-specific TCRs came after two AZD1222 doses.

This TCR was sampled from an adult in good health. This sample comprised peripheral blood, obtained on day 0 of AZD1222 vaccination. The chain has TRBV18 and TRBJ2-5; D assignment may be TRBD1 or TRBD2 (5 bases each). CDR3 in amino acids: CASSPDGAETQYF. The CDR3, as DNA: TGTGCCAGCTCGCCCGACGGGGCGGAGACCCAGTACTTC. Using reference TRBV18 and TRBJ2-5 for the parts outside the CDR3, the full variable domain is NAGVMQNPRHLVRRRGQEARLRCSPMKGHSHVYWYRQLPEEGLKFMVYLQKENIIDESGMPKERFSAEFPKEGPSILRIQQVVRGDSAAYFCASSPDGAETQYFGPGTRLLVL.